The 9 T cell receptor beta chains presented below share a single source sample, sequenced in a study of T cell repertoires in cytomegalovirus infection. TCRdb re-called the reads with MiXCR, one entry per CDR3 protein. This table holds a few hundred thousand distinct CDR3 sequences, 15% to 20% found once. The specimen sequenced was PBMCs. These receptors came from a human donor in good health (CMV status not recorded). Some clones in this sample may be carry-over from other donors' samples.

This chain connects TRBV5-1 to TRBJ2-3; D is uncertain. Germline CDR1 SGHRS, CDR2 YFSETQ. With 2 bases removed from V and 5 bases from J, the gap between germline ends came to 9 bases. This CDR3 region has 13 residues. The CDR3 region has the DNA TGCGCCAGCAGCTTAGTTGCGGTAGATACGCAGTATTTT. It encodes CASSLVAVDTQYF.

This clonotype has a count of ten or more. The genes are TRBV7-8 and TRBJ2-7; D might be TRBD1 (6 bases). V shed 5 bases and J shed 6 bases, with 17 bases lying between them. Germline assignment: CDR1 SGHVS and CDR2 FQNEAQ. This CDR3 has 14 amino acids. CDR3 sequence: CASSRNVQGLEQYF. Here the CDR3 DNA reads TGTGCCAGCAGCCGGAACGTTCAGGGGCTCGAGCAGTACTTC.

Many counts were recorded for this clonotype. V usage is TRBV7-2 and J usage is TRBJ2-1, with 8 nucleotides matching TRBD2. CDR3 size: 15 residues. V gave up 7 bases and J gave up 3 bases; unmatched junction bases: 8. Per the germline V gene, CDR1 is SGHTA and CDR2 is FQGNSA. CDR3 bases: TGTGCCAGCACCCCTCCGGGGGGGCACTACAATGAGCAGTTCTTC. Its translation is CASTPPGGHYNEQFF.

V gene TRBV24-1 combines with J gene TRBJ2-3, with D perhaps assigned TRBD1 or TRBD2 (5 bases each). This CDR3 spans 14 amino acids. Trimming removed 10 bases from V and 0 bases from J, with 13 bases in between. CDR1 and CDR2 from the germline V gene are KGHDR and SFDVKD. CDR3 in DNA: TGTGCCACTACGGGACCGCTAAGCACAGATACGCAGTATTTT. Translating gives CATTGPLSTDTQYF.

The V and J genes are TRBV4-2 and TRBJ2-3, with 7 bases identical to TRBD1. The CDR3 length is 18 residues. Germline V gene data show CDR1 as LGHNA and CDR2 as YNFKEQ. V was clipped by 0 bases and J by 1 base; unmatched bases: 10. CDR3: CASSQESTGAIGTDTQYF. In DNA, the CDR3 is TGTGCCAGCAGCCAAGAATCAACAGGGGCCATCGGCACAGATACGCAGTATTTT.

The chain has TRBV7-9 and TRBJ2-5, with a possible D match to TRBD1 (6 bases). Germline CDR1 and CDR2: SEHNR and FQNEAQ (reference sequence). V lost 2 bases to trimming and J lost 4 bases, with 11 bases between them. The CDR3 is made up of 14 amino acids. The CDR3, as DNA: TGTGCCAGCAGCTTATTTTCAGGGGTAGAGACCCAGTACTTC. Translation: CASSLFSGVETQYF.

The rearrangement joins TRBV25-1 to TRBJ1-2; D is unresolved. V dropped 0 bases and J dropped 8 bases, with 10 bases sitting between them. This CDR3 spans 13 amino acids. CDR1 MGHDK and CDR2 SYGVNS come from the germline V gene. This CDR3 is CASSEYQGGGYTF. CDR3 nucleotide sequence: TGTGCCAGCAGTGAATATCAAGGTGGAGGCTACACCTTC.

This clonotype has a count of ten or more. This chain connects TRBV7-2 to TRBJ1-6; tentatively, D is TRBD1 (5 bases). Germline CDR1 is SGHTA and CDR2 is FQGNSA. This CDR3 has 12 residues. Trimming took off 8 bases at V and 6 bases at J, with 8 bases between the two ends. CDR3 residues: CASGQPNSPLHF. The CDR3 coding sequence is TGTGCCAGCGGACAACCTAATTCACCCCTCCACTTT.

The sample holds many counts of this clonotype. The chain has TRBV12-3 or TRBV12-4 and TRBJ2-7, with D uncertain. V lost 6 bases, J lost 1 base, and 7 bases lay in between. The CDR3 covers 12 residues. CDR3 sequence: CASSRFSYEQYF. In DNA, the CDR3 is TGTGCCAGCAGCAGGTTTTCCTACGAGCAGTACTTC.